The subject of this entry is one T cell receptor beta chain. There are a few counts of this clone. No cognate antigen has been identified for it. No qualities accompany the bases; no much larger clone lies one base away. The collaborating institutions used their own protocols to collect whole blood in K2EDTA tubes. Collaborator samples were shipped for TCRbeta analysis as frozen whole blood, isolated PBMCs, or DNA extracted from either sample type. TCRbeta CDR3 regions were amplified from genomic DNA using the immunoSEQ Assay, a bias-controlled multiplex PCR. The paper's processing steps were these. The number of nucleated cells in each sample was estimated by amplification of reference gene primers within the assay. To quantify the absolute abundance of each unique TCRbeta CDR3 rearrangement, sequence reads were collapsed and filtered. For each sample, productive Simpson clonality was calculated by taking the square root of Simpson's diversity index across productive rearrangements. TCRdb carries this immuneACCESS record with in-frame sequences only. Its versions omit some clonotypes, under half of them owing to an unresolved V gene in the studies checked, with the rest unexplained. That table gives V, J and clone size, and the DNA gave D and trimming. The sample table lists hundreds of thousands of clones, 65% to 90% of them with a count of one. Approximately 5.1% of the sample rests with the top ten.

This entry is derived from a study of blood T cell repertoires in COVID-19 (dated by TCRdb to about 2020). Turning to the overall study: Samples from collaborators originated in the United States, Italy and Spain and spanned both the acute and convalescent phases of COVID-19. The material from the prospective study consisted of cDNA or gDNA derived from T cells, B-cell-depleted T cells, or PBMCs. The dataset comprised deeply sampled blood TCRbeta repertoires from subjects exposed to, actively infected with, or recovered from COVID-19. The repertoires were released in a freely available public database meant as a resource for research on the immune response to SARS-CoV-2. Samples were obtained from the ongoing ImmuneRACE study (first 160 participants) and from some 1,200 subjects provided by 6 global collaborators. Nearly every sample came with metadata listing a de-identified subject ID, COVID-19 status, age in years and sex. HLA class I and class II types, where available, came from metadata supplied by the sample provider rather than from assay-based typing. Overall results and qualifications from the work: The quantity of clinical and demographic metadata differed by source and by participant and was supplied without curation.

Trimmed from V: 4 bases; trimmed from J: 8 bases; junction bases lacking a gene match: 4. Including the terminal cysteine and phenylalanine, the CDR3 comprises 12 residues. The DNA shown is the 36-base CDR3, in frame from base 1. CDR1 is given as SGHTA and CDR2 as FQGTGA, both from the germline V gene. The TCR was taken from a man between 45 and 60 years old with active or convalescent COVID-19. Sequences were obtained from peripheral blood. Rearrangement joined TRBV7-3 to TRBJ1-2, with 7 middle bases fitting TRBD1. The nucleotide sequence reads as follows: TGTGCCAGCAGCTCGGACAGGTCGGGCTACACCTTC. This yields the protein CASSSDRSGYTF.